The 29 T cell receptor beta chains in this list originate from one sample, sequenced in a study of shared clonotypes between healthy human individuals. It was CD45RO-negative cells, positively selected for CCR7, that made up naive CD8 cells, with terminally differentiated effector memory CD45RA+ cells excluded. The repertoire was sequenced with immunoSEQ multiplex PCR; TCRdb's copy has only in-frame clones and lacks some. This table has 550,000 to 750,000 clones, roughly 94% appearing once. The sequenced sample was naive CD8+ T cells sorted from blood. The receptors here all came from a young man in good health.

This clone was seen once. This rearrangement joins TRBV12-5 to TRBJ2-2; possible D gene TRBD2, 6 bases. V lost 7 bases and J lost 7, with 13 bases in between. Germline V gene sequence: CDR1 LGHNT, CDR2 FRNRAP. This CDR3 is 13 amino acids long. CDR3 amino acids: CASAEGMIGELFF. The DNA for the CDR3 is TGTGCTAGTGCGGAGGGCATGATCGGGGAGCTGTTTTTT.

The chain uses TRBV7-3 and TRBJ1-1; 7 bases line up with TRBD1. Unmatched junction bases numbered 4, after V lost 5 bases and J lost 1 base. Germline V gene lookup returns CDR1 SGHTA and CDR2 FQGTGA. This CDR3 contains 14 residues. The CDR3 DNA reads TGTGCCAGCAGCGAGACAGGGTCGAACACTGAAGCTTTCTTT. Translation gives CASSETGSNTEAFF. The full variable domain, rest sourced from reference TRBV7-3 and TRBJ1-1, is GAGVSQTPSNKVTEKGKYVELRCDPISGHTALYWYRQSLGQGPEFLIYFQGTGAADDSGLPNDRFFAVRPEGSVSTLKIQRTERGDSAVYLCASSETGSNTEAFFGQGTRLTVV.

The chain combines TRBV4-1 with TRBJ1-5, with 7 bases fitting TRBD1. The CDR3 runs 15 residues. V lost 4 bases, J lost 11 bases, and 14 bases stayed unmatched. Per the germline V gene, CDR1 is MGHRA and CDR2 is YSYEKL. CDR3 sequence: CASSPSRGAVEAQHF. The CDR3 DNA reads as TGCGCCAGCAGCCCCTCCAGGGGGGCCGTCGAGGCCCAGCATTTT.

V usage is TRBV19 and J usage is TRBJ2-7; weak D call: TRBD2 (5 bases). Per the germline V gene, CDR1 is LNHDA and CDR2 is SQIVND (reference sequence). This CDR3 contains 13 residues. The V gene lost 3 bases and the J gene lost 6 bases, with 12 bases spanning the gap. CDR3 coding DNA: TGTGCCAGTAGTATCCTAGCAGGACGCGAGCAGTACTTC. Translation gives CASSILAGREQYF.

The genes are TRBV5-8 and TRBJ1-1; weak D call: TRBD1 (6 bases). The CDR3 has 14 amino acids. Germline V CDR1 and CDR2: SGHTS, YDEGEE. With 5 bases removed from V and 5 bases from J, the gap between germline ends came to 16 bases. The CDR3 coding sequence is TGTGCCAGCAGTCTCCCCCGGGACATTACTGAAGCTTTCTTT. This translates into CASSLPRDITEAFF. Full variable domain (remainder filled in from reference TRBV5-8 and TRBJ1-1): EAGVTQSPTHLIKTRGQQATLRCSPISGHTSVYWYQQALGLGLQFLLWYDEGEERNRGNFPPRFSGRQFPNYSSELNVNALELEDSALYLCASSLPRDITEAFFGQGTRLTVV.

V and J are TRBV7-2 and TRBJ2-7; no clear D. Trimming took off 4 bases at V and 1 base at J, with 14 bases between the two ends. Germline CDR1 is SGHTA and CDR2 is FQGNSA. This CDR3 is built from 15 residues. In DNA, the CDR3 is TGTGCCAGCAGCTCCCCGGCAGGAACTTCCTACGAGCAGTACTTC. As protein: CASSSPAGTSYEQYF.

This clone was found once. V and J are TRBV11-2 and TRBJ2-7; D remains unclear. The germline V and J ends were trimmed by 7 bases and 0 bases, with 10 bases remaining between them. The CDR3 extends over 13 amino acids. Germline values: CDR1 SGHAT, CDR2 FQNNGV. The chain's CDR3 is CASIDSNSYEQYF. The CDR3 DNA sequence: TGTGCCAGCATCGACTCTAACTCCTACGAGCAGTACTTC.

This chain joins TRBV6-6 and TRBJ2-7; 11 positions match TRBD2. The CDR3 spans 14 residues. V dropped 6 bases and J dropped 2; count of bases not matched to a gene: 3. Germline CDR1 MNHNY, CDR2 SVGAGI (reference sequence). The CDR3 loop reads CASRLAGEPYEQYF. In DNA, the CDR3 is TGTGCCAGCAGACTAGCGGGAGAACCCTACGAGCAGTACTTC.

This chain links TRBV27 with TRBJ2-7; TRBD2 matches at 14 bases. CDR3 size: 20 residues. CDR1 and CDR2 from the germline V gene are MNHEY and SMNVEV (reference sequence). J lost 5 bases, V lost 5 bases, and 20 bases had no gene match. CDR3 coding DNA: TGTGCCAGCAGTCCAAATTCCCCGGGACTAGCGGGAGAGTCGCACGACGAGCAGTACTTC. It yields the protein CASSPNSPGLAGESHDEQYF.

The chain employs TRBV7-9 and TRBJ2-7, with D maybe TRBD1 (5 bases). Trimming cost V 5 bases and J 6 bases, with 11 bases left between them. This CDR3 contains 12 residues. Looked up from germline, CDR1 is SEHNR and CDR2 is FQNEAQ (reference sequence). CDR3 in amino acids: CASSGRQIEQYF. CDR3 coding DNA: TGTGCCAGCAGCGGCAGACAGATCGAGCAGTACTTC.

This chain uses TRBV10-3 with TRBJ1-1, with a possible D match to TRBD1 (5 bases). The CDR3 covers 16 residues. CDR1 is ENHRY, CDR2 SYGVKD, per germline. V gave up 8 bases and J gave up 2 bases, with 21 bases separating them. The CDR3 is CAIGDLTMGGNTEAFF. In DNA form, the CDR3 reads TGTGCCATCGGGGATCTAACGATGGGGGGAAACACTGAAGCTTTCTTT.

This clone has just one count. This sample also contains other DNA sequences that code for the same CDR3. The rearrangement links TRBV28 to TRBJ2-7, with 9 bases that match TRBD1. CDR3 size: 14 residues. From germline, CDR1 is MDHEN and CDR2 SYDVKM. V was clipped by 3 bases and J by 4 bases; unmatched bases: 4. The chain's CDR3 is CASSFATGGYEQYF. The CDR3 nucleotides read TGTGCCAGCAGTTTCGCGACAGGGGGGTACGAGCAGTACTTC.

V and J are TRBV27 and TRBJ2-5; TRBD2 matches 9 bases. Germline CDR1 and CDR2: MNHEY and SMNVEV (reference sequence). The CDR3 has 16 amino acids. V lost 5 bases to trimming and J lost 2 bases; unmatched junction nucleotides: 9. The CDR3 DNA reads as TGTGCCAGCAGTGCCTATAGCGGGAGTTGGCAAGAGACCCAGTACTTC. Translating gives CASSAYSGSWQETQYF.

The chain couples TRBV5-5 to TRBJ2-7; the D gene is possibly TRBD2 (6 bases). Germline loops: CDR1 SGHKS, CDR2 YYEKEE (reference sequence). V gave up 3 bases and J gave up 5 bases, with 15 bases separating them. This CDR3 is 14 amino acids long. CDR3: CASSSELASHEQYF. The DNA for the CDR3 is TGTGCCAGCAGCTCGGAGCTAGCGAGCCACGAGCAGTACTTC. Variable domain in full (rest from reference TRBV5-5 and TRBJ2-7): DAGVTQSPTHLIKTRGQQVTLRCSPISGHKSVSWYQQVLGQGPQFIFQYYEKEERGRGNFPDRFSARQFPNYSSELNVNALLLGDSALYLCASSSELASHEQYFGPGTRLTVT.

The chain employs TRBV11-2 and TRBJ2-1, with D possibly TRBD2 on 5 matching bases. The CDR3 has 15 residues. Trimming pared 5 bases from V and 0 bases from J, leaving 11 bases between. Germline V CDR1 and CDR2: SGHAT, FQNNGV. In DNA, the CDR3 is TGTGCCAGCAGCCAAGAACTAGGCTCCTACAATGAGCAGTTCTTC. Translating gives CASSQELGSYNEQFF.

The J gene is TRBJ1-1, the V gene TRBV5-1; D gene ambiguous. Trimming took off 0 bases at V and 6 bases at J, with 18 bases between the two ends. The CDR3 is 16 residues long. Germline V CDR1 and CDR2: SGHRS, YFSETQ. The CDR3 nucleotides read TGCGCCAGCAGCTTGGGCCCGGGCGGCCGGGCGTCTGAAGCTTTCTTT. As protein: CASSLGPGGRASEAFF.

The chain couples TRBV25-1 to TRBJ2-6; 10 nucleotides agree with TRBD2. Trimming cost V 2 bases and J 0 bases; bases outside gene matches: 4. This CDR3 region has 18 residues. The germline CDR1 and CDR2 sequences are MGHDK and SYGVNS. This CDR3 reads CASSEKASGSSGANVLTF. The CDR3, as DNA: TGTGCCAGCAGTGAAAAGGCTAGCGGGAGCTCTGGGGCCAACGTCCTGACTTTC.

J is TRBJ2-7 and V is TRBV15; the D is unclear. Trimming took off 3 bases at V and 0 bases at J, with 9 bases between the two ends. Looked up from germline, CDR1 is LNHNV and CDR2 is YYDKDF (reference sequence). This CDR3 spans 14 amino acids. CDR3 sequence: CATSSRAHSYEQYF. The CDR3 DNA is TGTGCCACCAGCAGCCGGGCCCACTCCTACGAGCAGTACTTC.

Worth noting for this clone: The same CDR3 can be traced to other DNA sequences in this sample. CDR3 protein: CASSERSYEQYF. In DNA, the CDR3 is TGTGCCAGCAGTGAAAGGTCCTACGAGCAGTACTTC. V gene TRBV2 combines with J gene TRBJ2-7; D gene uncertain. The CDR3 has 12 amino acids. Germline CDR1 is SNHLY and CDR2 is FYNNEI. V was pared by 2 bases and J by 1 base, with 3 bases between.

This rearrangement joins TRBV30 to TRBJ2-7, with D maybe TRBD2 (6 bases). The ends were cut back, 2 bases at V and 1 base at J, with 9 bases in the middle. Germline CDR1 GTSNPN, CDR2 SVGIG (reference sequence). This CDR3 is built from 13 residues. The CDR3 DNA is TGTGCCTGGAGTTGGGGACTTTCCTACGAGCAGTACTTC. Protein sequence: CAWSWGLSYEQYF.

The rearrangement links TRBV28 to TRBJ2-1; tentative D call: TRBD2 (7 bases). This CDR3 region has 16 residues. V lost 7 bases, J lost 1 base, and 17 bases lay in between. In germline, CDR1 is MDHEN, CDR2 SYDVKM. The CDR3 bases are TGTGCCAGCATTCCCCCCGGGGGGCGTTCCTACAATGAGCAGTTCTTC. Translated, it gives CASIPPGGRSYNEQFF.

CDR3 nucleotides: TGTGCCAGCAGTTTGGCTATGGGGGACATTCTGAACACTGAAGCTTTCTTT. Its translation is CASSLAMGDILNTEAFF. V usage is TRBV28 and J usage is TRBJ1-1; tentative D call: TRBD1 (6 bases). This CDR3 has 17 residues. Trimming shortened V by 3 bases and J by 0 bases, and 17 bases separated the two germline ends. The germline V gene encodes CDR1 MDHEN and CDR2 SYDVKM. The variable domain in full, completed from reference TRBV28 and TRBJ1-1, reads DVKVTQSSRYLVKRTGEKVFLECVQDMDHENMFWYRQDPGLGLRLIYFSYDVKMKEKGDIPEGYSVSREKKERFSLILESASTNQTSMYLCASSLAMGDILNTEAFFGQGTRLTVV.

The chain links TRBV10-3 to TRBJ2-3; no definite D call. The CDR3 is 16 amino acids. The germline V and J ends were trimmed by 0 bases and 0 bases, with 10 bases remaining between them. From germline, CDR1 is ENHRY and CDR2 SYGVKD. CDR3 DNA sequence: TGTGCCATCAGTGAGTCCCCCGGATCTAGCACAGATACGCAGTATTTT. Its translation is CAISESPGSSTDTQYF.

As concerns this clone: The same CDR3 can be traced to other DNA sequences in this sample. The V gene is TRBV6-5, the J gene TRBJ2-5; tentatively, D is TRBD2 (5 bases). Germline loops: CDR1 MNHEY, CDR2 SVGAGI. V dropped 2 bases and J dropped 4 bases, with 8 bases sitting between them. There are 13 residues in the CDR3. The CDR3 DNA follows: TGTGCCAGCAGTTACCAAGGGAGAGAGACCCAGTACTTC. It yields the protein CASSYQGRETQYF.

J is TRBJ1-5 and V is TRBV5-6; tentative D call: TRBD1 (6 bases). Germline CDR1 reads SGHDT; CDR2 reads YYEEEE. This CDR3 spans 14 amino acids. The germline V and J ends were trimmed by 3 bases and 7 bases, with 14 bases remaining between them. CDR3 residues: CASSSRGLRQPQHF. The CDR3, as DNA: TGTGCCAGCAGCTCCAGGGGACTACGCCAGCCCCAGCATTTT.

The chain links TRBV6-5 to TRBJ1-1; 11 nucleotides match TRBD1. Losses at the gene ends were 0 bases for V and 3 bases for J; bases not matched to a gene: 3. In germline, CDR1 is MNHEY, CDR2 SVGAGI. The CDR3 totals 16 residues. DNA for the CDR3: TGTGCCAGCAGTTACTCCGGACAGGGGGCTTACACTGAAGCTTTCTTT. Amino acid sequence: CASSYSGQGAYTEAFF.

About this clone itself: The germline gene is not matched at one end of the junction; a read error may be the cause. The V and J genes are TRBV7-7 and TRBJ2-7; D assignment may be TRBD1 or TRBD2 (6 bases each). Germline CDR1 SSHAT, CDR2 FNYEAQ (reference sequence). CDR3 length: 15 amino acids. The DNA for the CDR3 is TGTGCTAGCAGCCCAGGAGTAGGGGGACTTTTCGAGCAGTACTTC. Amino acids: CASSPGVGGLFEQYF.

The chain recombines TRBV10-2 with TRBJ1-5; no definite D call. With 0 bases removed from V and 4 bases from J, the gap between germline ends came to 13 bases. The CDR3 extends over 16 amino acids. The germline CDR1 and CDR2 sequences are WSHSY and SAAADI. CDR3 in DNA: TGCGCCAGCAGTGAGTCGAACTGGGATTTTAATCAGCCCCAGCATTTT. This codes for CASSESNWDFNQPQHF.

The gene calls are TRBV5-1 and TRBJ2-3; perhaps D is TRBD1 or TRBD2 (6 bases each). The germline gives CDR1 SGHRS, CDR2 YFSETQ. The CDR3 covers 15 residues. Trimming shortened V by 0 bases and J by 4 bases, and 12 bases separated the two germline ends. The CDR3 reads CASSLEGGVADTQYF. In DNA form, the CDR3 reads TGCGCCAGCAGCTTGGAGGGGGGAGTGGCAGATACGCAGTATTTT.